The clone carrying this TCR beta chain was observed a few times. The target antigen is unknown. The sample belongs to a study of T cells after yellow fever vaccination. The study's findings and limits: Weaker, the secondary response had a peak occurring faster, on day 5 versus 15.

Template switching by 5'RACE produced TCR cDNA, adding a universal primer site and UMIs. Each CDR3 protein is one row after TCRdb ran MiXCR on the 5' RACE reads. This sample yields 610,000 or so distinct CDR3 sequences, of which about 12% are seen a single time; 14% to 15% belongs to the top ten. V lost 1 base to trimming and J lost 4 bases, with 11 bases between them. CDR3 length: 14 amino acids. Germline-derived CDR1 and CDR2 are SGHTA and FQGNSA. The chain combines TRBV7-2 with TRBJ2-7; D is perhaps TRBD1 (5 bases). This receptor was obtained from a man aged 25-45 years who received the YFV17D yellow fever vaccine. This material consisted of PBMCs, taken on the day of the yellow fever booster vaccination. The CDR3 DNA sequence: TGTGCCAGCAGCTTAGAATCAGGGCAATACGAGCAGTACTTC. Amino acids: CASSLESGQYEQYF.